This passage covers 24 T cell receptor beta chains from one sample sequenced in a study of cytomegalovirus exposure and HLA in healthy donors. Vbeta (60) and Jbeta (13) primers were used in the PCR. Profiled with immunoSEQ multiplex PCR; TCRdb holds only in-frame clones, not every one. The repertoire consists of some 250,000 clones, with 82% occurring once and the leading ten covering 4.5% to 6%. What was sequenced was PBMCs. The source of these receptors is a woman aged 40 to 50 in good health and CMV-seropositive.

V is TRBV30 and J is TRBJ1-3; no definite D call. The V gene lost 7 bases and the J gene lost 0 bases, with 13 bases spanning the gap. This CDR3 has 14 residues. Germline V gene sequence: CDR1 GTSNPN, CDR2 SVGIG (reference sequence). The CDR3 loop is CASRFPLSGNTIYF. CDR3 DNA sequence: TGTGCCTCCCGGTTTCCACTCTCTGGAAACACCATATATTTT. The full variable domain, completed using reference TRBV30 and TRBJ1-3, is SQTIHQWPATLVQPVGSPLSLECTVEGTSNPNLYWYRQAAGRGLQLLFYSVGIGQISSEVPQNLSASRPQDRQFILSSKKLLLSDSGFYLCASRFPLSGNTIYFGEGSWLTVV.

The CDR3 bases are TGTGCCAGCAGCGTAGACAGGTGGAACACCGGGGAGCTGTTTTTT. Translating gives CASSVDRWNTGELFF. The V call is TRBV9, the J call TRBJ2-2; possible D gene TRBD1, 5 bases. The V and J ends lost 0 bases and 1 base respectively, with 7 bases between them. The CDR3 runs 15 residues. Germline values: CDR1 SGDLS, CDR2 YYNGEE.

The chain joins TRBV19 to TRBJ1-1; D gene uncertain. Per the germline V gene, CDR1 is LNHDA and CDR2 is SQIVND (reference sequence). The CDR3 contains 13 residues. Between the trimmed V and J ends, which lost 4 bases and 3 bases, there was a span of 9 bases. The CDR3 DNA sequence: TGTGCCAGTAGTAATGAGGGAGACACTGAAGCTTTCTTT. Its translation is CASSNEGDTEAFF.

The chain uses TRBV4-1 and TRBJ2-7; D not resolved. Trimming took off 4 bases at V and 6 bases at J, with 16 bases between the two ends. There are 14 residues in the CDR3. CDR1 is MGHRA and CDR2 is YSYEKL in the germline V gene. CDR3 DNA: TGCGCCAGCAGCCTGGGCCCCCTGGTGGCCGAGCAGTACTTC. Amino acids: CASSLGPLVAEQYF.

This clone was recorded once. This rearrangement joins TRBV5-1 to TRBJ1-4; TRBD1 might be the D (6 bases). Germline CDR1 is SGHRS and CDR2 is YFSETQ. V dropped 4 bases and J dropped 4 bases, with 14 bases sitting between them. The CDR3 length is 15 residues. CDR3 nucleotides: TGCGCCAGCAGCCTCGACAGGTCAAATAATGAAAAACTGTTTTTT. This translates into CASSLDRSNNEKLFF.

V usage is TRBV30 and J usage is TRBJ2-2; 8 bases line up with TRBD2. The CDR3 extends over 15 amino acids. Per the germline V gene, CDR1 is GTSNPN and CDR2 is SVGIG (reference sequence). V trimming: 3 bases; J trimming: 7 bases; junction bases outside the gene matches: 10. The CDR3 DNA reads TGTGCCTGGAGAGGCGGGGCGGGAGGTGGCGGGGAGCTGTTTTTT. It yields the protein CAWRGGAGGGGELFF.

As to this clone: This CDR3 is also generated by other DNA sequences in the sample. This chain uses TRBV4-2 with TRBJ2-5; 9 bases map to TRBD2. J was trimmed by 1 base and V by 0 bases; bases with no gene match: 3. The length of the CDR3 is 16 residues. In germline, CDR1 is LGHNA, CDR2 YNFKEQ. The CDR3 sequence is CASSQDIAGAQETQYF. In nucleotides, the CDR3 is TGTGCCAGCAGCCAAGATATAGCGGGGGCCCAAGAGACCCAGTACTTC.

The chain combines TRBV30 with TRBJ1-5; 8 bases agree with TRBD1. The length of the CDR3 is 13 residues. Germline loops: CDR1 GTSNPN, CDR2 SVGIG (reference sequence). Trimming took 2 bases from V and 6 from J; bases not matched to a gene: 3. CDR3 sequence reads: CAWSRDRGQPQHF. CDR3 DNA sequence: TGTGCCTGGAGTCGCGACAGGGGTCAGCCCCAGCATTTT.

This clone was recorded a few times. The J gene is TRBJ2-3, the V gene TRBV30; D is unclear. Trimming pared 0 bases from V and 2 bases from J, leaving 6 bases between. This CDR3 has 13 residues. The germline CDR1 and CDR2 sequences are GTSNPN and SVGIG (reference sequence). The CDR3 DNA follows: TGTGCCTGGAGTGTACAGACCACAGATACGCAGTATTTT. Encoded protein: CAWSVQTTDTQYF.

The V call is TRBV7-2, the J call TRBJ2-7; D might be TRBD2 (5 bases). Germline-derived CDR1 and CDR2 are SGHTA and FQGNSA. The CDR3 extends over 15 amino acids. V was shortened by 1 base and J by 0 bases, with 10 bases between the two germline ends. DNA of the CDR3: TGTGCCAGCAGCTTAGTCTCGGGAAGCTCCTACGAGCAGTACTTC. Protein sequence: CASSLVSGSSYEQYF.

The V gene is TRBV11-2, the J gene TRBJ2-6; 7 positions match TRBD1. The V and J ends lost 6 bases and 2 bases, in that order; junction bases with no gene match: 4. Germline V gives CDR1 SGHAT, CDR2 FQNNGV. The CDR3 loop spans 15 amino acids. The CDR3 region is CASSPDRAGANVLTF. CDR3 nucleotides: TGTGCCAGCAGTCCTGACAGGGCTGGGGCCAACGTCCTGACTTTC. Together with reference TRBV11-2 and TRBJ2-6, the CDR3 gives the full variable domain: EAGVAQSPRYKIIEKRQSVAFWCNPISGHATLYWYQQILGQGPKLLIQFQNNGVVDDSQLPKDRFSAERLKGVDSTLKIQPAKLEDSAVYLCASSPDRAGANVLTFGAGSRLTVL.

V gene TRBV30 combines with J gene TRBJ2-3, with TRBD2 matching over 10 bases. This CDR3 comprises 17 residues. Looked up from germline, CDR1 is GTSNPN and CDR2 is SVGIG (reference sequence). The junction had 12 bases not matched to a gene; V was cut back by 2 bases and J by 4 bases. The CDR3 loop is CAWSPPGSGRAADTQYF. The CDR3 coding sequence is TGTGCCTGGAGTCCGCCGGGAAGCGGGAGGGCAGCAGATACGCAGTATTTT.

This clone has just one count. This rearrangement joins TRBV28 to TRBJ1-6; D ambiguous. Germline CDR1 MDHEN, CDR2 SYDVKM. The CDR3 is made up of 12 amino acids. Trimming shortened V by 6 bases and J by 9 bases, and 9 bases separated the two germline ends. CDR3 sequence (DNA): TGTGCCAGCAGATCCCCAGGTTCACCCCTCCACTTT. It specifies CASRSPGSPLHF.

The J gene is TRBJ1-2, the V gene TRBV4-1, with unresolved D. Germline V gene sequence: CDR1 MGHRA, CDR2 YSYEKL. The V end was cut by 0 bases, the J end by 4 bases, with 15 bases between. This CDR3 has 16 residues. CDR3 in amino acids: CASSQDITASSYGYTF. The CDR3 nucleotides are TGCGCCAGCAGCCAAGATATCACAGCCTCGAGCTATGGCTACACCTTC.

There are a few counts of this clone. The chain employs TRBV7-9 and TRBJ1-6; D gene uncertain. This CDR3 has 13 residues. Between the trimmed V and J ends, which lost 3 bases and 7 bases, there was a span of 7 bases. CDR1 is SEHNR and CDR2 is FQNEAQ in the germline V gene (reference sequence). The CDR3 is CASSFGPNSPLHF. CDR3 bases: TGTGCCAGCAGCTTTGGCCCGAATTCACCCCTCCACTTT.

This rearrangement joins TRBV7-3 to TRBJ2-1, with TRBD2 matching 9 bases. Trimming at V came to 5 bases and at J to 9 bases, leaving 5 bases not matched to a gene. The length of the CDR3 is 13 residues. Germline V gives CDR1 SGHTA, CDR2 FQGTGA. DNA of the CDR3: TGTGCCAGCAGCATGGGACTAGCCAGTGAGCAGTTCTTC. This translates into CASSMGLASEQFF.

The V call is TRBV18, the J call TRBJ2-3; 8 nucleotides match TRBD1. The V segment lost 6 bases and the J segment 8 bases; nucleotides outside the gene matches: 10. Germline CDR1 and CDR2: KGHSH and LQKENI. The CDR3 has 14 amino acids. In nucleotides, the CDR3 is TGTGCCAGCTCCGGACAGGGCGAGTGGAGTACGCAGTATTTT. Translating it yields CASSGQGEWSTQYF.

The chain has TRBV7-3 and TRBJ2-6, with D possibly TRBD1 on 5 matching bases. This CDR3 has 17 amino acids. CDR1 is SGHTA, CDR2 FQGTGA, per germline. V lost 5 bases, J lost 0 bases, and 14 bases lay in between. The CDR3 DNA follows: TGTGCCAGCAGCGCAAGATTTGACAGCTCTGGGGCCAACGTCCTGACTTTC. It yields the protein CASSARFDSSGANVLTF.

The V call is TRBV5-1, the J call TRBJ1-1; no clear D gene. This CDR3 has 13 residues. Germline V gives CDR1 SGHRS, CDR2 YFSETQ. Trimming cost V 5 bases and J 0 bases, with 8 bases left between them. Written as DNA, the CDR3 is TGCGCCAGCAGAAAGCTGATGAACACTGAAGCTTTCTTT. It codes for CASRKLMNTEAFF.

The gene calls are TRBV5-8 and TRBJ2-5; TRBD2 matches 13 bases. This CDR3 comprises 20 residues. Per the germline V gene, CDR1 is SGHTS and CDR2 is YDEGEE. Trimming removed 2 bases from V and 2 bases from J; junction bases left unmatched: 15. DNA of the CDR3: TGTGCCAGCAGCTTTCTAAGGACTAGCGGGGGACCGGGTTCACAAGAGACCCAGTACTTC. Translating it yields CASSFLRTSGGPGSQETQYF.

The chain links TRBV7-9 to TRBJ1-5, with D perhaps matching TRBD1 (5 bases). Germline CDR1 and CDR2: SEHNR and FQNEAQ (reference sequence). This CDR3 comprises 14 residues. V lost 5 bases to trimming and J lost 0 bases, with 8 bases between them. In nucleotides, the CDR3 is TGTGCCAGCAGCCTGGACACTAGCAATCAGCCCCAGCATTTT. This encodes CASSLDTSNQPQHF.

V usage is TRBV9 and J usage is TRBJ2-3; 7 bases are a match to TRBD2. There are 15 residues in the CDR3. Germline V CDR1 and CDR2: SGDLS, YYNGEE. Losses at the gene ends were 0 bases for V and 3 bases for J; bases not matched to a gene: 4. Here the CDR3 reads CASSVDGRRTDTQYF. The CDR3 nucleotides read TGTGCCAGCAGCGTAGACGGGAGGCGAACAGATACGCAGTATTTT.

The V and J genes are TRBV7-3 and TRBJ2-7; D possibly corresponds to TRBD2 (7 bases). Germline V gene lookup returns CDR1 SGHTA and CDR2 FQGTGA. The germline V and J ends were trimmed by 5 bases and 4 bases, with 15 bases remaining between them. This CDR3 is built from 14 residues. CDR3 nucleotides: TGTGCCAGCAGCCAGGGGCGGGAGATTTACGAGCAGTACTTC. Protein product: CASSQGREIYEQYF.

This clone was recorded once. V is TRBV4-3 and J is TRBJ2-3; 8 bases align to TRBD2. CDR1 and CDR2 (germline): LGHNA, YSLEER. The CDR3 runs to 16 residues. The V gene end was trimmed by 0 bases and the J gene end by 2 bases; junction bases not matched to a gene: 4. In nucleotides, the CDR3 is TGCGCCAGCAGCCAAGAGCGGGGGGCCTTCACAGATACGCAGTATTTT. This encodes CASSQERGAFTDTQYF.